This T cell receptor (beta chain) originates from a study of blood T cell repertoires in COVID-19. About the research overall: From T cells, B-cell-depleted T cells, or PBMCs came the material, which was cDNA or gDNA.

The CDR3 is 13 amino acids. V shed 5 bases, J shed 0 bases, and the junction held 3 bases outside the gene matches. CDR1 GTSNPN and CDR2 SVGIG come from the germline V gene (reference sequence). Per the original methods: Reference gene primer amplification gave estimated nucleated cell counts. Here immunoSEQ multiplex PCR was the method, and the copy in TCRdb shows in-frame clones only, minus some. V and J calls and clone size are as listed in that table; D and trimming were resolved from the DNA. The sample has roughly 140,000 clones, 84% seen once. The chain is built from TRBV30 and TRBJ2-7, with TRBD1 identical over 8 bases. This clonotype originated in a man in his fifties or sixties in a cohort exposed to, infected with or recovered from COVID-19 (not recorded which). The sample comprised PBMCs or T cells enriched from blood (not recorded which). CDR3 in amino acids: CAWGQGHSYEQYF. The CDR3 DNA is TGTGCCTGGGGACAGGGCCACTCCTACGAGCAGTACTTC.